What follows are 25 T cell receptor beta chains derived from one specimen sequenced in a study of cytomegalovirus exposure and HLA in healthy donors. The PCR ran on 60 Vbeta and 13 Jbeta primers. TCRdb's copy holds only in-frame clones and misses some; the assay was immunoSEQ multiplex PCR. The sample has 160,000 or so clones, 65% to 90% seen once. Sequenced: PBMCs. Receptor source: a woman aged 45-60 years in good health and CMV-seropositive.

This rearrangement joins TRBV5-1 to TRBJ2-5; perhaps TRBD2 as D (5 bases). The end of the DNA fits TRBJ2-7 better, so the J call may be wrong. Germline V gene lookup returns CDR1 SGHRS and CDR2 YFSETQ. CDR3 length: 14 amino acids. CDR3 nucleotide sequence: TGCGCCAGCAGCTTGGACAGCGGCGGCTACGAGCAGTACTTC. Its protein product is CASSLDSGGYEQYF.

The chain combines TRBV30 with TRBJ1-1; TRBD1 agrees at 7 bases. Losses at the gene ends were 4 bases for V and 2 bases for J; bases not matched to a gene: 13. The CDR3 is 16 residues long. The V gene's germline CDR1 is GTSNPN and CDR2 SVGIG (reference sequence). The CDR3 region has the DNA TGTGCCTGGAATGTCGCGCACTACAGGGGAAACACTGAAGCTTTCTTT. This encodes CAWNVAHYRGNTEAFF.

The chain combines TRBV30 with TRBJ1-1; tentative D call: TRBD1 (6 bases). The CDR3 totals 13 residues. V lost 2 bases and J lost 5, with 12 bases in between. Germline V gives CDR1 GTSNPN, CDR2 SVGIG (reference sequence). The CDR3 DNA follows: TGTGCCTGGAGTCATAAGGGGGGGACTGAAGCTTTCTTT. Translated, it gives CAWSHKGGTEAFF.

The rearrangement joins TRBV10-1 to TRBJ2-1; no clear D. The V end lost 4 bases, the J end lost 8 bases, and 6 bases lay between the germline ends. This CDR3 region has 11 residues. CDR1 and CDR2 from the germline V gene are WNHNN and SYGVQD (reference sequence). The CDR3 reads CASSAGYEQFF. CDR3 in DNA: TGCGCCAGCAGTGCGGGTTATGAGCAGTTCTTC.

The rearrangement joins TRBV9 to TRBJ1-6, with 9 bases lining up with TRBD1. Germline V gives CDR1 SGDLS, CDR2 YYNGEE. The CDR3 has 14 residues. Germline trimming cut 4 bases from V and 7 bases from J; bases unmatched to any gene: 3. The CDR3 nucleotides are TGTGCCAGCAGCCTTGGACAGGGGAATTCACCCCTCCACTTT. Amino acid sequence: CASSLGQGNSPLHF. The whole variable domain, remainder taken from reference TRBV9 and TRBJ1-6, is DSGVTQTPKHLITATGQRVTLRCSPRSGDLSVYWYQQSLDQGLQFLIQYYNGEERAKGNILERFSAQQFPDLHSELNLSSLELGDSALYFCASSLGQGNSPLHFGNGTRLTVT.

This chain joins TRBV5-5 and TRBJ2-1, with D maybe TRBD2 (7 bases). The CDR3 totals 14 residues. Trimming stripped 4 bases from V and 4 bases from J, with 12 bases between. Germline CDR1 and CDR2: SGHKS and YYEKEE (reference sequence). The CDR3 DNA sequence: TGTGCCAGCAGCGGGGGGGCCGTTTACAATGAGCAGTTCTTC. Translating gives CASSGGAVYNEQFF. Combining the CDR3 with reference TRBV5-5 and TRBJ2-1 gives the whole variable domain DAGVTQSPTHLIKTRGQQVTLRCSPISGHKSVSWYQQVLGQGPQFIFQYYEKEERGRGNFPDRFSARQFPNYSSELNVNALLLGDSALYLCASSGGAVYNEQFFGPGTRLTVL.

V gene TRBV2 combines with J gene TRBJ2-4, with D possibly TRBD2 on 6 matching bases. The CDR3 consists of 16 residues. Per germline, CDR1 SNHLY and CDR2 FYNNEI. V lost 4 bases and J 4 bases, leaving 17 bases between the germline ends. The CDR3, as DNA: TGTGCCAGCAGTGTCGGAGGGACGCGTCTAAAAAACATTCAGTACTTC. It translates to CASSVGGTRLKNIQYF.

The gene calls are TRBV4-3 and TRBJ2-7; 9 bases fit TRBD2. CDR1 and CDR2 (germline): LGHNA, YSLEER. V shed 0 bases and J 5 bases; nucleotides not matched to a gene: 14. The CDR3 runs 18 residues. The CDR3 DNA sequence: TGCGCCAGCAGCCAAGATTTTGGTTCGATTCTAGCGGGGAACGAGCAGTACTTC. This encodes CASSQDFGSILAGNEQYF.

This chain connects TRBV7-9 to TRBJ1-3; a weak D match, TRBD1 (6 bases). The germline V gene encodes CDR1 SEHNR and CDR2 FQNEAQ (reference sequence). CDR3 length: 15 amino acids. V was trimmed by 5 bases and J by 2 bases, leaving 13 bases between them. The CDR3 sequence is CASSEQEGAGNTIYF. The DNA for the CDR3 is TGTGCCAGCAGCGAACAAGAGGGGGCTGGAAACACCATATATTTT. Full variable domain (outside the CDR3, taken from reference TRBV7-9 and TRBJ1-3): DTGVSQNPRHKITKRGQNVTFRCDPISEHNRLYWYRQTLGQGPEFLTYFQNEAQLEKSRLLSDRFSAERPKGSFSTLEIQRTEQGDSAMYLCASSEQEGAGNTIYFGEGSWLTVV.

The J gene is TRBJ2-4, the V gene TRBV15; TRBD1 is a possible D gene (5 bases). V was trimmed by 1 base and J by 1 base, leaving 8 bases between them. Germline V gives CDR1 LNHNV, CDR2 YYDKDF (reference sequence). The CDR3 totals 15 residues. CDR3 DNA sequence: TGTGCCACCAGCAGAGCGACAGACGCCAAAAACATTCAGTACTTC. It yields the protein CATSRATDAKNIQYF.

As DNA, the CDR3 is TGCGCCAGCAGTGGACAGGGAGGTGGGAATGAGCAGTTCTTC. Translation: CASSGQGGGNEQFF. The V gene is TRBV10-1, the J gene TRBJ2-1; D is perhaps TRBD1 (7 bases). The V end lost 4 bases, the J end lost 7 bases, and 14 bases lay between the germline ends. This CDR3 contains 14 residues. CDR1 is WNHNN, CDR2 SYGVQD, per germline (reference sequence).

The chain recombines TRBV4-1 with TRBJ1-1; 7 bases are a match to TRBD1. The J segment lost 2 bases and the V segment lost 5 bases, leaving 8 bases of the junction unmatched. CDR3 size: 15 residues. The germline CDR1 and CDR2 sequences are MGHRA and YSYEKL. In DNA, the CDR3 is TGCGCCAGCAGCGAGACAGGGAAGGTAAACACTGAAGCTTTCTTT. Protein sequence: CASSETGKVNTEAFF.

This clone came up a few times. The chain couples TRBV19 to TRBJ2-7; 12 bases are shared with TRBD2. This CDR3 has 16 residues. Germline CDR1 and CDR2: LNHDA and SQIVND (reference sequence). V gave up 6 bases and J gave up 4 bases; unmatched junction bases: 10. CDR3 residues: CASSAEGTSGLYEQYF. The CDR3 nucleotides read TGTGCCAGTAGCGCGGAAGGGACTAGCGGGTTATACGAGCAGTACTTC.

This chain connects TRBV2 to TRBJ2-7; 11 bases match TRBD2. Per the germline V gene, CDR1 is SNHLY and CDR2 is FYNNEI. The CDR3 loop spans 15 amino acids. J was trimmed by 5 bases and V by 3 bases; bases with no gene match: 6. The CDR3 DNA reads TGTGCCAGCAGTGAGTTAGCGGGGGGGCCGAACGAGCAGTACTTC. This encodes CASSELAGGPNEQYF.

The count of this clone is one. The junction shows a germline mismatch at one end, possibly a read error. CDR3 DNA: TGTTCCAGCACCGAGGGGGGGTATGGCTACACCTTC. This gives the protein CSSTEGGYGYTF. The J gene is TRBJ1-2, the V gene TRBV7-9; D may be TRBD1 (6 bases). Germline V lookup: CDR1 SEHNR, CDR2 FQNEAQ (reference sequence). The CDR3 sequence is 12 residues long.

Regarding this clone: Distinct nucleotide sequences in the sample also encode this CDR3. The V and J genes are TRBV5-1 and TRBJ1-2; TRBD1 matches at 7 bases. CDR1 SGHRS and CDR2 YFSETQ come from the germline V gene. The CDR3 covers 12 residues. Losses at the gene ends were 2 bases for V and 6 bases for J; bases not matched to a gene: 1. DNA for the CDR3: TGCGCCAGCAGCTTACAGGGGAATGGCTACACCTTC. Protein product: CASSLQGNGYTF.

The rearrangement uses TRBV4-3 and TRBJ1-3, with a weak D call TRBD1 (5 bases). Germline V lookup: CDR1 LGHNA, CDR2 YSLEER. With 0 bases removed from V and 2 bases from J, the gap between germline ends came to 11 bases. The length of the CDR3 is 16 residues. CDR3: CASSQDPGIPGNTIYF. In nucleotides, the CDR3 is TGCGCCAGCAGCCAAGATCCAGGGATACCTGGAAACACCATATATTTT.

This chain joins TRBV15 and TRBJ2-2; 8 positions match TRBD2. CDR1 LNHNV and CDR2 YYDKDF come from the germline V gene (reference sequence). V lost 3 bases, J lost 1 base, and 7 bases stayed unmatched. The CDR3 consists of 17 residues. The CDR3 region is CATSSRRGGKNTGELFF. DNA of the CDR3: TGTGCCACCAGCAGTCGTCGGGGGGGAAAGAACACCGGGGAGCTGTTTTTT.

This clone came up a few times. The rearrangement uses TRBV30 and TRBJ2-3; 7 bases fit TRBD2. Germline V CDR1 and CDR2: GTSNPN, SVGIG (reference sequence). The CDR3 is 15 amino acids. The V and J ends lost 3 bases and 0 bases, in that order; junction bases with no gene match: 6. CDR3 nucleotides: TGTGCCTGGAGGGTAGCGGGCCCTAGCACAGATACGCAGTATTTT. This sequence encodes CAWRVAGPSTDTQYF.

The DNA of the CDR3 is TGTGCCAGTAGTACCTCCACCATGACAGGGGCAAGCAATCAGCCCCAGCATTTT. This sequence encodes CASSTSTMTGASNQPQHF. This sequence joins TRBV19 and TRBJ1-5; 8 nucleotides line up with TRBD1. The length of the CDR3 is 18 residues. Germline CDR1 LNHDA, CDR2 SQIVND (reference sequence). Unmatched junction bases numbered 12, after V lost 4 bases and J lost 1 base.

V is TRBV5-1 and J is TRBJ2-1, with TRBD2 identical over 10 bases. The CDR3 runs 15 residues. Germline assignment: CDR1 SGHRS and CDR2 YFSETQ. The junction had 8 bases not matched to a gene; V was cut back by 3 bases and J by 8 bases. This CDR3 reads CASSSGLAAVDEQFF. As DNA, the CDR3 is TGCGCCAGCAGCTCCGGACTAGCGGCCGTGGATGAGCAGTTCTTC.

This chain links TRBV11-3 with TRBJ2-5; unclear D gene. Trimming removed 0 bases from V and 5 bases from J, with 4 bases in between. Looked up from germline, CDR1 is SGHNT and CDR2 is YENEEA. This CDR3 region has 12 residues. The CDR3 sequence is CASSLDGETQYF. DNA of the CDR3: TGTGCCAGCAGCTTAGACGGGGAGACCCAGTACTTC.

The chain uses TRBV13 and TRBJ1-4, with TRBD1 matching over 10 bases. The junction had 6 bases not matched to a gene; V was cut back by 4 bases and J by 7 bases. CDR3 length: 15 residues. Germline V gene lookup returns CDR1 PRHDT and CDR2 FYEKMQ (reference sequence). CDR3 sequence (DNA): TGTGCCAGCAGCTCACGACAGGGGGCTATTGAAAAACTGTTTTTT. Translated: CASSSRQGAIEKLFF.

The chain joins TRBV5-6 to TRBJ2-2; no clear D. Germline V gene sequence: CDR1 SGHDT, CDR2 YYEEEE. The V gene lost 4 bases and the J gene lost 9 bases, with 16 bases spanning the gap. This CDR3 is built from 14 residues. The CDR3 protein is CASSLSGSLRELFF. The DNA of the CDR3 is TGTGCCAGCAGCCTGTCAGGCAGCCTACGGGAGCTGTTTTTT.

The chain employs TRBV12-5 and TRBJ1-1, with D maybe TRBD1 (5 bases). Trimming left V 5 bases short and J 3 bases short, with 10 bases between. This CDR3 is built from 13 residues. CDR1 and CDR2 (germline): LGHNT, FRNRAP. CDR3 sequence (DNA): TGTGCTAGTGGTCCAGGGAACGACACTGAAGCTTTCTTT. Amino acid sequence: CASGPGNDTEAFF.